This entry features one T cell receptor (beta chain) sequence. Antigen specificity is unknown. The data were taken from a study of lymphopenia after photon versus proton radiotherapy. Notes on the study in general: Survival link was tested only in deceased patients; proton benefit remains a possibility. Relative stability marked proton patients; photon patients lost diversity and naive cells. A bigger post-nadir fall in TCR diversity correlated inversely with survival time in deceased patients.

Here immunoSEQ multiplex PCR was the method, and the copy in TCRdb shows in-frame clones only, minus some. The sample lists more than 80,000 clones, around four fifths seen once, with more than 1.2% in the top ten. The material sequenced was peripheral blood, taken from a patient treated with proton-based radiotherapy. The clonotype comes from a man aged 60 to 75 with pancreatic cancer.

The DNA for the CDR3 is TGTGCCAGCAGCCTGGGACAGGGGGCAAATACGCAGTATTTT. Amino acid sequence: CASSLGQGANTQYF. This sequence joins TRBV6-5 and TRBJ2-3; 12 nucleotides agree with TRBD1. The trim removed 6 bases at V and 7 bases at J, leaving 5 bases unmatched. Per germline, CDR1 MNHEY and CDR2 SVGAGI. The CDR3 loop spans 14 amino acids.